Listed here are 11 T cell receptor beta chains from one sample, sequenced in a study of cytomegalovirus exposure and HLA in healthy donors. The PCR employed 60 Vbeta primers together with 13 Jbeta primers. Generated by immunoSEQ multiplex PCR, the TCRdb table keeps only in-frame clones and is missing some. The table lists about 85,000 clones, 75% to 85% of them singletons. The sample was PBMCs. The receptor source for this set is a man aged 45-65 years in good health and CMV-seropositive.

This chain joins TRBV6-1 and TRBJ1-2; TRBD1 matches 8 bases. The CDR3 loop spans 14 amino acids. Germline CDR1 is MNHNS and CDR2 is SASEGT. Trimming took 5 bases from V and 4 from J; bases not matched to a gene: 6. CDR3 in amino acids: CASSFEQGVYGYTF. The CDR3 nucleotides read TGTGCCAGCAGTTTCGAACAGGGGGTCTATGGCTACACCTTC.

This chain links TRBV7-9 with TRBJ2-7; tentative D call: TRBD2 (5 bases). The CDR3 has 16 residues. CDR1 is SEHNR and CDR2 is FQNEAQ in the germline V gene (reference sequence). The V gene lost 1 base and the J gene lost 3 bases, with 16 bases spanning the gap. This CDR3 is CASSLEGLAPYYEQYF. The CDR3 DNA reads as TGTGCCAGCAGCTTAGAGGGTCTAGCTCCTTACTACGAGCAGTACTTC.

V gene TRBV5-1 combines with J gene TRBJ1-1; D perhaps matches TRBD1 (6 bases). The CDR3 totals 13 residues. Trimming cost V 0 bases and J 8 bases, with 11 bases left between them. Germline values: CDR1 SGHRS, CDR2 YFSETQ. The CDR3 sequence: CASSLGAGAEAFF. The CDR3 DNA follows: TGCGCCAGCAGCTTGGGAGCGGGGGCAGAAGCTTTCTTT. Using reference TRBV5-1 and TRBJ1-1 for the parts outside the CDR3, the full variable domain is KAGVTQTPRYLIKTRGQQVTLSCSPISGHRSVSWYQQTPGQGLQFLFEYFSETQRNKGNFPGRFSGRQFSNSRSEMNVSTLELGDSALYLCASSLGAGAEAFFGQGTRLTVV.

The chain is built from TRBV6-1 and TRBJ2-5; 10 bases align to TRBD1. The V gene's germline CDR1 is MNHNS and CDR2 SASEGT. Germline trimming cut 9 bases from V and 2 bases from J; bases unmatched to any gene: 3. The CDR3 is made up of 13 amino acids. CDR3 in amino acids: CASRGQGQETQYF. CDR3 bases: TGTGCCAGTAGGGGACAGGGGCAAGAGACCCAGTACTTC.

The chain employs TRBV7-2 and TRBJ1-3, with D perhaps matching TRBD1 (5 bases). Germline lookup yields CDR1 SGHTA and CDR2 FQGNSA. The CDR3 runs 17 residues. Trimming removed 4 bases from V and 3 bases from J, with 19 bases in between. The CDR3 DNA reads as TGTGCCAGCAGCTATAAATTCTCCCGGACAATTGGAAACACCATATATTTT. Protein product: CASSYKFSRTIGNTIYF.

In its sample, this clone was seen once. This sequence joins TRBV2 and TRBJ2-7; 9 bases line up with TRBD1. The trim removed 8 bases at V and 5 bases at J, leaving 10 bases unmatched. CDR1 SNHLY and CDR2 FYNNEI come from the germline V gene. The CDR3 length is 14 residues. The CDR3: CASYSGTGWDEQYF. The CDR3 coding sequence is TGTGCCAGCTATTCCGGGACAGGGTGGGACGAGCAGTACTTC.

The CDR3 DNA reads TGTGCCAGCAGCTTACGTTACTCTGGGGCCAACGTCCTGACTTTC. Amino acid sequence: CASSLRYSGANVLTF. J is TRBJ2-6 and V is TRBV7-2; D gene uncertain. Trimming pared 2 bases from V and 0 bases from J, leaving 5 bases between. The length of the CDR3 is 15 residues. Looked up from germline, CDR1 is SGHTA and CDR2 is FQGNSA.

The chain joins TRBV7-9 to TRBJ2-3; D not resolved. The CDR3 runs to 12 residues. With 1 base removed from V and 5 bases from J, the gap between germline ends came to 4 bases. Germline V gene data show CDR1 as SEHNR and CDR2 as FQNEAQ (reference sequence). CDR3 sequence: CASSLERDTQYF. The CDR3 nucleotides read TGTGCCAGCAGCTTAGAGAGAGATACGCAGTATTTT. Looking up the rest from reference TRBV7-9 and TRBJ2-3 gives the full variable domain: DTGVSQNPRHKITKRGQNVTFRCDPISEHNRLYWYRQTLGQGPEFLTYFQNEAQLEKSRLLSDRFSAERPKGSFSTLEIQRTEQGDSAMYLCASSLERDTQYFGPGTRLTVL.

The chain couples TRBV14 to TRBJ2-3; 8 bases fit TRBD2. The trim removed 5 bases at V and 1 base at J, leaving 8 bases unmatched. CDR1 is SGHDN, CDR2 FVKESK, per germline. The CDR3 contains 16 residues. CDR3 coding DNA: TGTGCCAGCAGCTCCCGGACTAGCCAACGCACAGATACGCAGTATTTT. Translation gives CASSSRTSQRTDTQYF. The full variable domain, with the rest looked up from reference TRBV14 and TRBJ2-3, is EAGVTQFPSHSVIEKGQTVTLRCDPISGHDNLYWYRRVMGKEIKFLLHFVKESKQDESGMPNNRFLAERTGGTYSTLKVQPAELEDSGVYFCASSSRTSQRTDTQYFGPGTRLTVL.

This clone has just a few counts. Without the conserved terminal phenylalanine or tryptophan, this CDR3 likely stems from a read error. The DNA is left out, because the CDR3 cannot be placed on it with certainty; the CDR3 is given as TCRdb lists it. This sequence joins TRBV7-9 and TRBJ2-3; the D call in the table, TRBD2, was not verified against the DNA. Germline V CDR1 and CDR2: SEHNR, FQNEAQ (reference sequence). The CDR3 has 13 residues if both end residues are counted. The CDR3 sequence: CASNFMGLAGTFI.

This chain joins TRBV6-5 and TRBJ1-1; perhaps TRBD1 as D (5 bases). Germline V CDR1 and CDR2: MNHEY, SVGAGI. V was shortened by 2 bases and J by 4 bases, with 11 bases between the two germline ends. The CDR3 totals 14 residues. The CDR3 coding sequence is TGTGCCAGCAGTTACGGGGTGGGGGGCACTGAAGCTTTCTTT. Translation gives CASSYGVGGTEAFF.